This TCR beta chain was identified during a study of blood T cell repertoires in COVID-19. This clone came up a few times. From germline, CDR1 is SGHNT and CDR2 YYREEE (reference sequence). The CDR3 sequence is 16 residues long. V was clipped by 0 bases and J by 7 bases; unmatched bases: 4. In the study's own analysis: Researchers report that nucleated cell counts were estimated from reference gene primer amplification. This table comes from immunoSEQ multiplex PCR, and its TCRdb copy is limited to in-frame clones, with some not included. Clone size and the V and J calls come from that table; the DNA yielded D and trimming. This table has roughly 140,000 clones, 75% to 90% appearing once.

The rearrangement uses TRBV5-4 and TRBJ2-1; 13 nucleotides match TRBD2. The sequencing input was peripheral blood. This clonotype originated in an older woman with active COVID-19. CDR3 sequence reads: CASSLGTSGSSNEQFF. The CDR3 nucleotides read TGTGCCAGCAGCTTGGGGACTAGCGGGAGCTCTAATGAGCAGTTCTTC.